The TCR beta chain under discussion was sequenced for a study of blood T cell repertoires in COVID-19. The wider study: The United States, Italy and Spain were the sources of the acute and convalescent COVID-19 samples. PBMCs, B-cell-depleted T cells, or T cells provided the cDNA or gDNA that made up the material.

In its sample, this clone was seen a few times. Data came from immunoSEQ multiplex PCR; TCRdb stores just in-frame clones and leaves some out. The table has approximately 68,000 clones, roughly 87% seen once; the top ten hold over 15%. Germline CDR1 ENHRY, CDR2 SYGVKD. Trimming removed 8 bases at V and 4 bases at J, with 14 bases between. The CDR3 runs to 13 residues. The receptor was derived from a human donor in a cohort sampled during active COVID-19. V is TRBV10-3 and J is TRBJ1-1; maybe TRBD1 (5 bases). Sequenced material: peripheral blood. CDR3 sequence reads: CAIGGGVSTEAFF. As DNA, the CDR3 is TGTGCCATCGGGGGAGGGGTGTCCACTGAAGCTTTCTTT.